This paragraph covers one TCR beta chain sequence. The germline V gene has CDR1 SEHNR and CDR2 FQNEAQ (reference sequence). Trimming stripped 3 bases from V and 0 bases from J, with 11 bases between. The CDR3 spans 15 residues. Produced via immunoSEQ multiplex PCR; TCRdb's table is partial and in-frame only. The sample has 160,000 or so clones; 88% are singletons. The data stem from a study of blood T cell repertoires in COVID-19. The wider study: PBMCs, B-cell-depleted T cells, or T cells provided the cDNA or gDNA that made up the material.

This TCR was sampled from a woman in her 70s with acute or convalescent COVID-19. The chain employs TRBV7-9 and TRBJ1-2, with D uncertain. Sequencing input: peripheral blood. The CDR3 loop is CASSLNTGANYGYTF. The DNA for the CDR3 is TGTGCCAGCAGCTTGAATACGGGAGCTAACTATGGCTACACCTTC.